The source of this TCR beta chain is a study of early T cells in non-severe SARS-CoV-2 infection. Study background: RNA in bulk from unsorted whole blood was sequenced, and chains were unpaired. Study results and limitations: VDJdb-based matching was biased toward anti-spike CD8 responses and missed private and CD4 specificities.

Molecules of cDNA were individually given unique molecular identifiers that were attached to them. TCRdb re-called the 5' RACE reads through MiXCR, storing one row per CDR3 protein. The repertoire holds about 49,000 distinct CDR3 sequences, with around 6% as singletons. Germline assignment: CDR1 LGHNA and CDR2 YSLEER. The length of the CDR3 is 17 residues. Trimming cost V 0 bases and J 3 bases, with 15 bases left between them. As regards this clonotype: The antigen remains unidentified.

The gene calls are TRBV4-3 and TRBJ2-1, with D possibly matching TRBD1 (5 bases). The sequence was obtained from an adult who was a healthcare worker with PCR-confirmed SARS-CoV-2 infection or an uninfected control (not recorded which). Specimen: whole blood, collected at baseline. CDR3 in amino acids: CASSQDVGQGGYNEQFF. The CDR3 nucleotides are TGCGCCAGCAGCCAAGATGTCGGGCAGGGCGGCTACAATGAGCAGTTCTTC.